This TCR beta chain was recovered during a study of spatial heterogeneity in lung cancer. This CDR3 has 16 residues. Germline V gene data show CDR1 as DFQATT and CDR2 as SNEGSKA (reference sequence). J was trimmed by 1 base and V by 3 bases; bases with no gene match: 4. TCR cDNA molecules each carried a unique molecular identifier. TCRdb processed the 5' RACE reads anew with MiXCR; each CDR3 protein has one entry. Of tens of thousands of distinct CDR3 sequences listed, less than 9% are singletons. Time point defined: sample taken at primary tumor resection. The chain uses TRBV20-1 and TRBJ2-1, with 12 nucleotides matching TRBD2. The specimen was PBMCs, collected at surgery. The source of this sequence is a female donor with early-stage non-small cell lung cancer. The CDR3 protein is CSASGTSGRSYNEQFF. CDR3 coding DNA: TGCAGTGCTAGCGGGACTAGCGGGCGTTCCTACAATGAGCAGTTCTTC.